This record looks at one TCR beta chain sequence and its context. Its antigen is undetermined. This sample stems from a study of CD8+CD57+ T cells in acquired aplastic anemia. Study-level background: Sorted cells (CD4+ and CD8+) yielded DNA amounts that averaged approximately 3.1 ug. General observations from the study: Overlapping CD8+ CDR3 repertoires of patients and controls contained under 35 shared sequences. Researchers reported that CD8+ Simpson's diversity was not significantly different in patients versus controls.

Patients selected for sequencing had displayed CD8+CD57+ cell expansion by flow cytometry. Severe acquired aplastic anemia was the diagnosis recorded for all patients. Using genomic DNA as the template, TCR beta VDJ and CDR3 profiling was carried out. TCRdb fed the reads into MiXCR, producing one record per CDR3 protein. The sample yields over 150,000 distinct CDR3 sequences, roughly 65% seen once. The TCR comes from a human donor with aplastic anemia. The sequenced sample was sorted CD4+, CD8+, or CD8+CD57+ T cells (not recorded which) from PBMCs.

The CDR3 DNA reads as TGTGCCAGCAGCGTAGGTCCGACAGGGGCGAGCTATGGCTACACCTTC. The encoded protein is CASSVGPTGASYGYTF. The rearrangement links TRBV9 to TRBJ1-2, with 8 bases lining up with TRBD1. Germline loops: CDR1 SGDLS, CDR2 YYNGEE. The CDR3 covers 16 residues. Unmatched junction bases numbered 8, after V lost 0 bases and J lost 4 bases. The full variable domain, in which reference TRBV9 and TRBJ1-2 provide the parts outside the CDR3, is DSGVTQTPKHLITATGQRVTLRCSPRSGDLSVYWYQQSLDQGLQFLIQYYNGEERAKGNILERFSAQQFPDLHSELNLSSLELGDSALYFCASSVGPTGASYGYTFGSGTRLTVV.